This T cell receptor beta chain appears in the sequencing data of a study of identical twins. V lost 1 base and J lost 5, with 12 bases in between. This CDR3 has 15 residues. CDR1 SEHNR and CDR2 FQNEAQ come from the germline V gene (reference sequence). One entry per CDR3 protein, called by TCRdb with MiXCR from the 5' RACE reads. The table shows just under 650,000 distinct CDR3 sequences, with under 8.5% occurring only once. Study-wide findings and caveats: Abundant beta clonotypes from cord blood had fewer insertions, unlike memory repertoires, which showed none. Twin pairs' shared out-of-frame alpha sequences were enriched in low generation probability. For monozygotic twins, models underestimated out-of-frame TCR alpha sharing.

A word on this clonotype: Antigen: not known.

Each donor (without exception) was a healthy Caucasian. The same sample was also used in a study of yellow fever vaccine responses in identical twins.

Material for sequencing was PBMCs. The V call is TRBV7-9, the J call TRBJ2-1; D is unclear. The source of this sequence is a woman between 18 and 30 years old in good health. For the CDR3, the DNA is TGTGCCAGCAGCTTAGTTGTTAGATCCCACAATGAGCAGTTCTTC. As protein: CASSLVVRSHNEQFF.